This T cell receptor beta chain was identified in a study of cytomegalovirus exposure and HLA in healthy donors (TCRdb year 2017). About the full investigation: According to a later analysis, one platform produced both the roughly 130 validation repertoires and the approximately 660 repertoires of the first cohort. The study aimed to test whether cataloging public T cell receptors could reveal signatures of past pathogen exposure. To predict cytomegalovirus infection status, the study combined high-throughput TCR immunosequencing, statistical association of individual TCRs with disease status, and machine learning. A separate validation cohort of 100 to 150 different subjects was used in addition to the roughly 670-subject first cohort.

Study-level results and caveats: Cytomegalovirus status was reported to be diagnosed by the classifier with high specificity and sensitivity in both the original and validation cohorts. A later analysis found that TCRs clustered in the first cohort also tended to co-occur in the 120 validation repertoires, with 94% of cluster scores above 0. While some public TCRs were present in many individuals, most TCR sequences turned up only very rarely across donors. The authors suggested that the approach could potentially be generalized to other disease states and immunological phenotypes. The study gave a list of 150 to 200 TCR beta chains associated with cytomegalovirus. In vitro tests confirmed that a few of the cytomegalovirus-associated TCR beta chains recognize cytomegalovirus antigens. All 130 or so repertoires were used to score co-occurrence in the validation cohort in a later analysis, because that analysis had no HLA typing for the cohort.

On this clone: No cognate antigen has been identified for it. Base qualities are not recorded, but no much larger clone differs from it by a single base.

Reading the germline V gene gives CDR1 SNHLY and CDR2 FYNNEI. Reading from cysteine to phenylalanine, the CDR3 counts 15 amino acids. Solely the CDR3 DNA is kept, with 45 bases framed from the first base. Germline trimming: 0 bases from V, 2 bases from J; junction bases outside gene matches: 1. The library relied on the immunoSEQ multiplex PCR assay. In the paper's pipeline: A statistical classification framework was built to diagnose cytomegalovirus status from the catalog of TCR beta chain sequences. TCRdb took over this immuneACCESS table, retaining in-frame rearrangements with V and J assigned. Such tables are incomplete; in checked studies, under half of the missing clones stem from an unresolved V gene, and the remainder is unexplained. From that table come the V and J calls and clone size; the DNA was used to work out D and trimming. The sample table lists 150,000 to 200,000 clones, 85% of them with a count of one. The ten largest clones capture roughly 15% of the sample.

The donors belonged to the validation cohort of about 110 subjects, which was separate from the roughly 680-subject first cohort. This receptor was taken from a man aged 18 to 29 in good health and CMV-seropositive. The sequence joins TRBV2 to TRBJ2-1; 7 nucleotides in the junction match TRBD2. Sequencing was done on a sample of PBMCs. The bases read TGTGCCAGCAGTGAAGCGGGGGGGGCCTACAATGAGCAGTTCTTC. It codes for CASSEAGGAYNEQFF. Extended through the reference TRBV2 and TRBJ2-1 proteins, this CDR3 yields the full variable domain: EPEVTQTPSHQVTQMGQEVILRCVPISNHLYFYWYRQILGQKVEFLVSFYNNEISEKSEIFDDQFSVERPDGSNFTLKIRSTKLEDSAMYFCASSEAGGAYNEQFFGPGTRLTVL.